This is a list of T cell receptor beta chains from one sample in a study of CD8 T cells in ankylosing spondylitis. TCRdb redid the calling of the 5' RACE reads with MiXCR, one entry per CDR3 protein. The sample includes more than 600,000 distinct CDR3 sequences, roughly 19% of them seen just once. The sample consisted of blood, either unsorted or a sorted T cell fraction (not recorded which). Receptors were obtained from a male donor with ankylosing spondylitis. CDR3s include the opening cysteine and the closing phenylalanine or tryptophan. A D gene is named only where the DNA matches it firmly. Rows give clone size only sometimes, using once, few, many, or a class for an expanded clone.

len,abundance,j_gene,d_gene,v_gene,CDR3nt,CDR3aa
13,few,TRBJ1-1,TRBD1,TRBV18,TGTGCCAGCTCACCAACAGGGGTCGGGGAAGCTTTCTTT,CASSPTGVGEAFF
16,-,TRBJ1-1,-,TRBV12-3/TRBV12-4,TGTGCCAGCAGTTTACCCTTCCGGGGGGCTGTCACTGAAGCTTTCTTT,CASSLPFRGAVTEAFF
13,-,TRBJ1-2,TRBD1,TRBV14,TGTGCCAGCAGCCGGACAGGGAAGGGTGGCTACACCTTC,CASSRTGKGGYTF
14,few,TRBJ2-4,-,TRBV4-1,TGCGCCAGCAGCCAGAAACAGGAATGGGACATTCAGTACTTC,CASSQKQEWDIQYF
20,-,TRBJ2-1,TRBD2,TRBV27,TGTGCCAGCAGTTTACGGGTGCCCCCGGGACTAGCGAAGAGGTCCAATGAGCAGTTCTTC,CASSLRVPPGLAKRSNEQFF
15,-,TRBJ2-3,-,TRBV12-3/TRBV12-4,TGTGCCAGCAGTTTAGGTTCTAGCGGCACAGATACGCAGTATTTT,CASSLGSSGTDTQYF
13,few,TRBJ2-1,-,TRBV12-3/TRBV12-4,TGTGCCAGCACCGAGGGGGGCCGGTATGAGCAGTTCTTC,CASTEGGRYEQFF
14,-,TRBJ2-1,-,TRBV14,TGTGCCAGCAGCCAAGAGGGGGCGTGGCATGAGCAGTTCTTC,CASSQEGAWHEQFF
15,few,TRBJ2-1,-,TRBV21-1,TGTGCCAGCAGCAAACTAGCGGACACCCACAATGAGCAGTTCTTC,CASSKLADTHNEQFF
13,many,TRBJ1-2,-,TRBV4-3,TGCGCCAGCAGCCCTTCCAGGGAGGATGGCTACACCTTC,CASSPSREDGYTF
11,many,TRBJ2-7,-,TRBV12-3/TRBV12-4,TGTGCCAGCAGTTTAGCGGGCGAGCAGTACTTC,CASSLAGEQYF
17,-,TRBJ2-1,TRBD2,TRBV15,TGTGCCACCAGCAGAGATAGGCTAGCGGGAGAATATGGTGAGCAGTTCTTC,CATSRDRLAGEYGEQFF
14,-,TRBJ2-7,TRBD1,TRBV27,TGTGCCAGCATGGTTTCACAGGGGGCGAGGGAGCAGTACTTC,CASMVSQGAREQYF
15,-,TRBJ2-3,-,TRBV5-1,TGCGCCAGCAGCTTGTCGGAGGGCCTGGTAGATACGCAGTATTTT,CASSLSEGLVDTQYF
13,many,TRBJ1-2,-,TRBV29-1,TGCAGCGTTGAACGGGGTTACGGCTATGGCTACACCTTC,CSVERGYGYGYTF
12,few,TRBJ2-1,-,TRBV29-1,TGCAGCGTTGATTTGGGGGCGGATGAGCAGTTCTTC,CSVDLGADEQFF
16,-,TRBJ2-1,TRBD1,TRBV6-5,TGTGCCAGCAGTTACCATACAGGGGGGCCCTACAATGAGCAGTTCTTC,CASSYHTGGPYNEQFF
16,-,TRBJ2-3,-,TRBV29-1,TGCAGCGTTGAAATTGTAGGGGGCGGGGGCACAGATACGCAGTATTTT,CSVEIVGGGGTDTQYF
15,-,TRBJ2-2,-,TRBV5-1,TGCGCCAGCAGCTTGTATGAGGGGACCACCGGGGAGCTGTTTTTT,CASSLYEGTTGELFF
15,few,TRBJ2-7,TRBD1,TRBV6-5,TGTGCCAGCAGTTCCAAACAGGGGGCCTCCTACGAGCAGTACTTC,CASSSKQGASYEQYF
13,-,TRBJ2-7,-,TRBV27,TGTGCCAGCAGGTCGTCGTCTTCCTACGAGCAGTACTTC,CASRSSSSYEQYF
14,-,TRBJ2-1,TRBD2,TRBV10-2,TGCGCCAGCAGTAGGACTAGCGGGATAGATGAGCAGTTCTTC,CASSRTSGIDEQFF
16,many,TRBJ1-5,-,TRBV12-3/TRBV12-4,TGTGCCAGCAGTTTGGTACCCGGACAGAATGCTCAGCCCCAGCATTTT,CASSLVPGQNAQPQHF
15,-,TRBJ1-4,-,TRBV4-1,TGCGCCAGCAGCCAAGCACCAACGGAGAATGAAAAACTGTTTTTT,CASSQAPTENEKLFF
15,-,TRBJ2-3,TRBD2,TRBV12-5,TGTGCTAGTGGTTTGGGAGGGAGGGGCACAGATACGCAGTATTTT,CASGLGGRGTDTQYF
15,-,TRBJ1-1,-,TRBV12-3/TRBV12-4,TGTGCCAGCAGTTTTGTCTTTCCCCTGAACACTGAAGCTTTCTTT,CASSFVFPLNTEAFF
16,-,TRBJ2-5,-,TRBV5-6,TGTGCCAGCAGATCTCAGGCCCGACTAGTAGGGGAGACCCAGTACTTC,CASRSQARLVGETQYF
14,-,TRBJ2-5,-,TRBV5-1,TGCGCCAGCAGCATGGACGCCCTCGGTGAGACCCAGTACTTC,CASSMDALGETQYF
15,few,TRBJ2-2,TRBD2,TRBV4-2,TGTGCCAGCACCGAACTAGCGGGAAACACCGGGGAGCTGTTTTTT,CASTELAGNTGELFF
15,-,TRBJ2-7,-,TRBV7-9,TGTGCCAGCAGCTTTAAGGGGGACTACTCCTACGAGCAGTACTTC,CASSFKGDYSYEQYF
17,-,TRBJ2-7,TRBD2,TRBV28,TGTGCCAGCACTCCGCCTGAGGGGAGCGGGAGGTCCTACGAGCAGTACTTC,CASTPPEGSGRSYEQYF
15,-,TRBJ1-2,TRBD1,TRBV5-4,TGTGCCAGCAGCTTGGTGTCAGGGGGCGTGAATGGCTACACCTTC,CASSLVSGGVNGYTF
12,-,TRBJ1-4,-,TRBV4-3,TGCGCCAGCAGCCAAGACGCCGGGAAACTGTTTTTT,CASSQDAGKLFF
14,-,TRBJ1-2,TRBD1,TRBV18,TGTGCCAGCTCACCATCGGACAGGTCCTATGGCTACACCTTC,CASSPSDRSYGYTF
15,few,TRBJ2-1,TRBD2,TRBV20-1,TGCAGTGCTAGTACGACTAGCGGGTCCTACAATGAGCAGTTCTTC,CSASTTSGSYNEQFF
12,-,TRBJ2-7,TRBD1,TRBV27,TGTGCCAGCAGTTCCCGACAGGGCGAGCAGTACTTC,CASSSRQGEQYF
15,-,TRBJ2-5,TRBD2,TRBV20-1,TGCAGTGCAGCAGCCTTACTAGCGGACCGAGAGACCCAGTACTTC,CSAAALLADRETQYF
15,-,TRBJ2-3,TRBD2,TRBV7-3,TGTGCCAGCAGCCCAACTAGCGGGGGGGCGTATACGCAGTATTTT,CASSPTSGGAYTQYF
15,few,TRBJ1-4,-,TRBV2,TGTGCCAGCAGTGTACAGGGAAGGGTGAATGAAAAACTGTTTTTT,CASSVQGRVNEKLFF
14,-,TRBJ2-7,TRBD1,TRBV11-2,TGTGCCAGCAGCTTCGGCCAGGGGGATTACGAGCAGTACTTC,CASSFGQGDYEQYF
16,many,TRBJ2-1,TRBD2,TRBV12-3/TRBV12-4,TGTGCCAGCACCCCCTACCGGGGGGGTAATTACAATGAGCAGTTCTTC,CASTPYRGGNYNEQFF
17,-,TRBJ1-1,TRBD1,TRBV12-3/TRBV12-4,TGTGCCAGCAGCCCAACCAACAGGGGATGGGTGAACACCGAAGCTTTCTTT,CASSPTNRGWVNTEAFF
13,many,TRBJ2-7,-,TRBV29-1,TGCAGCGTTTGCTCGTCCCCTCTCTACGAGCAGTACTTC,CSVCSSPLYEQYF
15,few,TRBJ2-5,TRBD1,TRBV29-1,TGCAGCGTTGAACCGGGACAGGGCCTCCGTTGGGCCCAGTACTTC,CSVEPGQGLRWAQYF
13,few,TRBJ1-1,-,TRBV7-2,TGTGCCAGCAGCTTAACTCGGGGCACTGAAGCTTTCTTT,CASSLTRGTEAFF
17,few,TRBJ2-3,TRBD1,TRBV5-1,TGCGCCAGCAGCCCCCTAGTAGGGACAGGGTCGACAGATACGCAGTATTTT,CASSPLVGTGSTDTQYF
15,few,TRBJ2-5,-,TRBV12-3/TRBV12-4,TGTGCCAGCAGTTTGATGAAATCGTACCAAGAGACCCAGTACTTC,CASSLMKSYQETQYF
12,-,TRBJ1-4,-,TRBV6-1,TGTGCCAGCAGTGAAGCCGTTGGAAAACTGTTTTTT,CASSEAVGKLFF
14,-,TRBJ2-2,-,TRBV15,TGTGCCACCAGCAGAGAGGGGGCTTTCGGGGAGCTGTTTTTT,CATSREGAFGELFF
17,-,TRBJ2-1,TRBD2,TRBV11-2,TGTGCCAGCAGCTTAGTCCCTTCTAGCGGGGTCGACGGTGAGCAGTTCTTC,CASSLVPSSGVDGEQFF
15,-,TRBJ1-1,-,TRBV5-1,TGCGCCAGCAGCTTGGTTGTCAGCGGGAAGGGTGAAGCTTTCTTT,CASSLVVSGKGEAFF
17,-,TRBJ2-1,-,TRBV12-3/TRBV12-4,TGTGCCAGCAGTTTAAGGTTTAGCCCGAGCTCCTACAATGAGCAGTTCTTC,CASSLRFSPSSYNEQFF
15,-,TRBJ2-2,-,TRBV11-2,TGTGCCAGCAGCTTTAGGAGGGGGGACACCGGGGAGCTGTTTTTT,CASSFRRGDTGELFF